The TCR beta chain under discussion was sequenced for a study of human CD8 memory T cell subsets. The study's findings and limits: Of all T cell receptor chains, just the beta chains were sequenced in this study.

Libraries targeted TCR beta using 5' RACE with UMIs. TCRdb reprocessed the 5' RACE reads, with one entry per CDR3 protein and no DNA. Its table records about 5,600 distinct CDR3 sequences. The PBMC came from buffy coats of healthy donors. Total RNA was taken from under 190,000 sorted CD8+ T cells, in duplicate, per subset. Germline CDR1 and CDR2: MNHEY and SVGAGI. The CDR3 runs to 16 residues. This clonotype is deemed medium-sized by its frequency. Its specificity is unknown. Input material: CD8+ effector memory T cells (TEM) sorted from PBMCs. Subset given: effector memory CD8 T cells, CCR7- CD45RO+ CD95+. The chain carries TRBV6-5 and TRBJ1-6; absent DNA, TCRdb's TRBD1 call cannot be checked. The TCR was taken from a human donor in good health. This CDR3 is CASSPLRQGFGSPLHF.